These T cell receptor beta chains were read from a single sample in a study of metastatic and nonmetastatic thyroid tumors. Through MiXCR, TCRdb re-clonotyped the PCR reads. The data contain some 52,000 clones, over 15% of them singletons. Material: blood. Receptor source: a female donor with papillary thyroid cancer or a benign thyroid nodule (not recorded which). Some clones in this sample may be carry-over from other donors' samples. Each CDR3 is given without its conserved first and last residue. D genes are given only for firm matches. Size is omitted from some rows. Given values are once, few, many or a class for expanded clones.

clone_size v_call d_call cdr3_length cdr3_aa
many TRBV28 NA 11 ASSLKGFHGYT
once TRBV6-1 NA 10 ASSGGMETQY
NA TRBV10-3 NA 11 ATGPGQYTEAF
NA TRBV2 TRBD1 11 ASARDRYHGYT
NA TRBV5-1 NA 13 ASSVGSSRDNEQF
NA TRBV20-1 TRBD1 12 SARDGDRGLEDF
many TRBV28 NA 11 ASSLTAAGTQH
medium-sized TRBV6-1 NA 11 ASSEWATMPLH
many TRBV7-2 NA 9 ASSWDTEAF
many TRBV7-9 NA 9 ASSFGDTQY
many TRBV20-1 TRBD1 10 SARTLRQGAA
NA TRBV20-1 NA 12 SARGTRHPYEQY
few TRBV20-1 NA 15 SADSSADRGSLNEQF
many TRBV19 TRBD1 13 ASSILGQSNTEAF
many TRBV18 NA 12 ASFPDTVTDTQY
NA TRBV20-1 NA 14 SARKGLLEVYYEQY
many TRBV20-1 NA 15 SARDLNRDNRGTEAF
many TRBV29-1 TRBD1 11 SVARDRESPLH
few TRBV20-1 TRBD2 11 SAPSGSTGELF
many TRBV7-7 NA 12 ASSLADSAGELF
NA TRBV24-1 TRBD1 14 ATSDHIGQAPQPQH
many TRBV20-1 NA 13 SAFNPGTSYNEQF
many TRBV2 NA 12 ASSTTGPRQPQH
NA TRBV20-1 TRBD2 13 SAKLAGLSTDTQY
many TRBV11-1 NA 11 ASSLRQGSKDT
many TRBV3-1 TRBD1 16 AKNPRDRGPGNDNEQF
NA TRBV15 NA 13 ATSRGRVDNEKLF
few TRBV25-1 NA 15 ASSESFAGFSTDTQY
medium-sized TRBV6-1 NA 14 ASRGSRVSYNSPLH
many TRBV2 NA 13 ASSERVDINYEQY
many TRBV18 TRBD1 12 ASSQTGVNQPQH
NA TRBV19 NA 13 ASSTKNRNQATIH
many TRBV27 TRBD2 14 ASSLIPGTRPNEQF
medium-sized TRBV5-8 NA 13 ASSLAQGFTYEQY
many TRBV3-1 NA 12 ASSQTHSSPEQY
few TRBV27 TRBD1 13 ASSPLDRPKQPQH
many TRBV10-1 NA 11 ASSEDPGGEAF
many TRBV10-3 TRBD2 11 AIRKGLADEQF
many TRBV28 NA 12 ASSFGWRGYEQY
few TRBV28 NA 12 ASSPAAVGNEQY
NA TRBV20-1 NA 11 SASRGNSYEQY
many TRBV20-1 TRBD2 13 SAREGTSDPYEQY
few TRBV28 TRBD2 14 ASRVVSTSGSREQY
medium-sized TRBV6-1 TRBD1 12 ASSEEGADYGYT
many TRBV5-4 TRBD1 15 ASSSYTGTGPTAEAF
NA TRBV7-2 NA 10 ASSFYNSHLH
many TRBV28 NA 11 AVAFEGAETQY
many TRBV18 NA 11 ASSRDKYNEQF
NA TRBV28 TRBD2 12 ASSFVTSGFWQY
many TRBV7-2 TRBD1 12 ASSPDRVGNEQF